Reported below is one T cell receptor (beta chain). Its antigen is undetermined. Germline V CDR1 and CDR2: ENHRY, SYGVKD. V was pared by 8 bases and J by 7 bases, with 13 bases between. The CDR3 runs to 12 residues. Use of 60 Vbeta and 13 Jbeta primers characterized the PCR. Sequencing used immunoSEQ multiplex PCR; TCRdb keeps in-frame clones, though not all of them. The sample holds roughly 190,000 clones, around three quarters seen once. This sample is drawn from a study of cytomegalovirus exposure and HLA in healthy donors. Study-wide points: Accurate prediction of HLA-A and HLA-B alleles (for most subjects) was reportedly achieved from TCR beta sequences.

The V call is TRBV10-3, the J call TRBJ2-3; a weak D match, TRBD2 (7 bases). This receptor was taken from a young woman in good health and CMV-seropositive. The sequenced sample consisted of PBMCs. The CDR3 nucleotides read TGTGCCATCGGGGGGGGCGCAAATACGCAGTATTTT. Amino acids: CAIGGGANTQYF.